The next 10 T cell receptor beta chains were all read from a single sample in a study of blood T cell repertoires in COVID-19. Sequenced by immunoSEQ multiplex PCR; TCRdb stores in-frame clones only, minus some. The sample shows 150,000 to 200,000 clones, 70% to 80% of them seen only once. Input material: peripheral blood. The receptor source for this set is a man in his 60s with acute or convalescent COVID-19.

Here the CDR3 reads CASGPRTNTGELFF. CDR3 sequence (DNA): TGTGCCAGCGGCCCTCGAACGAACACCGGGGAGCTGTTTTTT. The chain has TRBV7-2 and TRBJ2-2; D ambiguous. CDR1 and CDR2 from the germline V gene are SGHTA and FQGNSA. The CDR3 length is 14 residues. Trimming pared 8 bases from V and 0 bases from J, leaving 10 bases between.

The J gene is TRBJ2-2, the V gene TRBV2, with TRBD2 as a possible D gene (5 bases). This CDR3 has 14 amino acids. Germline V gene data show CDR1 as SNHLY and CDR2 as FYNNEI. V was cut by 6 bases and J by 1 base, with 9 bases left in between. The CDR3 nucleotides are TGTGCCAGCAGGGCTAGCCAGAACACCGGGGAGCTGTTTTTT. Its translation: CASRASQNTGELFF.

The chain has TRBV7-6 and TRBJ1-5; 10 nucleotides line up with TRBD1. The CDR3 is 16 amino acids. In germline, CDR1 is SGHVS, CDR2 FNYEAQ. Unmatched junction bases numbered 12, after V lost 5 bases and J lost 8 bases. CDR3 in DNA: TGTGCCAGCAGCCCGACTTGGACAGGGGGGATGGAGCCCCAGCATTTT. Translating gives CASSPTWTGGMEPQHF.

V and J are TRBV19 and TRBJ2-3; 7 bases fit TRBD2. Germline assignment: CDR1 LNHDA and CDR2 SQIVND (reference sequence). This CDR3 spans 14 amino acids. V shed 3 bases and J 1 base; nucleotides not matched to a gene: 1. The CDR3 coding sequence is TGTGCCAGTAGTATCGGACTAGGCACAGATACGCAGTATTTT. It is translated as CASSIGLGTDTQYF.

Only a few counts were recorded for this clone. The chain uses TRBV18 and TRBJ1-1; perhaps TRBD1 as D (6 bases). Trimming left V 3 bases short and J 3 bases short, with 14 bases between. Germline V gene sequence: CDR1 KGHSH, CDR2 LQKENI. This CDR3 has 15 amino acids. Written as DNA, the CDR3 is TGTGCCAGCTCACCGGTGACAGGCCCCGACACTGAAGCTTTCTTT. Translating it yields CASSPVTGPDTEAFF. Supplemented by reference TRBV18 and TRBJ1-1, the full variable domain reads NAGVMQNPRHLVRRRGQEARLRCSPMKGHSHVYWYRQLPEEGLKFMVYLQKENIIDESGMPKERFSAEFPKEGPSILRIQQVVRGDSAAYFCASSPVTGPDTEAFFGQGTRLTVV.

V is TRBV6-6 and J is TRBJ2-2; D perhaps matches TRBD2 (5 bases). V was cut by 5 bases and J by 6 bases, with 7 bases left in between. Germline values: CDR1 MNHNY, CDR2 SVGAGI (reference sequence). The CDR3 consists of 12 residues. The CDR3 bases are TGTGCCAGCAGTCCCGGGGCCGGGGAGCTGTTTTTT. It encodes CASSPGAGELFF.

This chain connects TRBV29-1 to TRBJ2-1; 7 bases agree with TRBD1. From germline, CDR1 is SQVTM and CDR2 ANQGSEA. Trimming removed 2 bases from V and 9 bases from J; junction bases left unmatched: 10. This CDR3 comprises 14 residues. The CDR3 DNA reads as TGCAGCGTTGAAATTGGCAGGGGGTTCGGTGAGCAGTTCTTC. Residues: CSVEIGRGFGEQFF.

This clone was found a few times. CDR3 nucleotide sequence: TGTGCCAGCAGCCTAACCGGGACAGGGGCCTCACCCCTCCACTTT. It encodes CASSLTGTGASPLHF. J is TRBJ1-6 and V is TRBV7-2, with 10 positions matching TRBD1. The V segment lost 5 bases and the J segment 10 bases; nucleotides outside the gene matches: 8. This CDR3 contains 15 residues. CDR1 SGHTA and CDR2 FQGNSA come from the germline V gene.

V is TRBV28 and J is TRBJ2-3; no clear D. V shed 5 bases and J shed 0 bases, with 12 bases lying between them. The CDR3 sequence is 15 residues long. CDR1 is MDHEN, CDR2 SYDVKM, per germline. The CDR3 region has the DNA TGTGCCAGCAGTCCTCCGATACTCAGCACAGATACGCAGTATTTT. Translation: CASSPPILSTDTQYF.

Concerning this clone itself: A read error may explain this, as a much larger clone is one base away. The rearrangement links TRBV5-4 to TRBJ2-7; tentative D call: TRBD1 (6 bases). The germline CDR1 and CDR2 sequences are SGHNT and YYREEE (reference sequence). CDR3 length equals 12 residues. The V end lost 2 bases, the J end lost 3 bases, and 6 bases lay between the germline ends. CDR3 coding DNA: TGTGCCAGCAGCTTACAGGGCTACGAGCAGTACTTC. This codes for CASSLQGYEQYF.